The 17 T cell receptor beta chains below all came from one sample that was sequenced in a study of T cell repertoires in cytomegalovirus infection. TCRdb fed the reads into MiXCR, producing one record per CDR3 protein. The data contain a few hundred thousand distinct CDR3 sequences, more than 8% of them singletons. Material for sequencing was PBMCs. The receptors were sampled from a human donor in good health (CMV status not recorded). Some clones in this sample may be carry-over from other donors' samples.

This CDR3 is CASRAGRGRGTNNEQFF. DNA for the CDR3: TGTGCCAGCAGAGCTGGGAGAGGCAGGGGGACTAACAATGAGCAGTTCTTC. The rearrangement uses TRBV6-1 and TRBJ2-1, with D perhaps given as TRBD1 or TRBD2 (7 bases each). Trimming took off 6 bases at V and 5 bases at J, with 23 bases between the two ends. CDR1 and CDR2 from the germline V gene are MNHNS and SASEGT. The CDR3 spans 17 residues.

This clonotype was counted many times. The V call is TRBV18, the J call TRBJ2-2; D is perhaps TRBD1 (5 bases). CDR3 length: 16 amino acids. Germline-derived CDR1 and CDR2 are KGHSH and LQKENI. V dropped 3 bases and J dropped 6 bases, with 17 bases sitting between them. This CDR3 reads CASSPASRVWSGELFF. The CDR3 DNA sequence: TGTGCCAGCTCACCTGCTTCCAGGGTGTGGTCCGGGGAGCTGTTTTTT.

This clonotype turned up a few times. The chain carries TRBV7-2 and TRBJ2-5, with TRBD1 matching over 7 bases. The germline CDR1 and CDR2 sequences are SGHTA and FQGNSA. V was pared by 0 bases and J by 2 bases, with 3 bases of the junction left unmatched. The CDR3 spans 15 residues. This CDR3 reads CASSLAGTVQETQYF. The CDR3 DNA sequence: TGTGCCAGCAGCTTAGCCGGGACAGTGCAAGAGACCCAGTACTTC.

V and J are TRBV6-9 and TRBJ2-7; 9 nucleotides align to TRBD2. This CDR3 is built from 14 residues. With 3 bases clipped from V and 6 bases from J, the junction kept 6 bases outside the gene matches. Germline CDR1 is MNHGY and CDR2 is SVAAGI. CDR3 DNA: TGTGCCAGCAGTTACCAAAGCGGGAGGTCCGAGCAGTACTTC. Amino acids: CASSYQSGRSEQYF.

The gene calls are TRBV15 and TRBJ1-1; 7 bases match TRBD1. This CDR3 contains 15 residues. V lost 2 bases, J lost 1 base, and 4 bases stayed unmatched. Germline CDR1 and CDR2: LNHNV and YYDKDF (reference sequence). The CDR3 DNA is TGTGCCACCAGCAGATCTGGACAGGAGAACACTGAAGCTTTCTTT. Amino acid sequence: CATSRSGQENTEAFF.

This clonotype was detected only once. One end of the junction is discordant with germline, which a read error may explain. This rearrangement joins TRBV12-5 to TRBJ1-1, with 9 bases fitting TRBD1. The V gene's germline CDR1 is LGHNT and CDR2 FRNRAP. CDR3 length: 15 residues. The CDR3 spells CASGSNRGLWTVAFF. The CDR3 bases are TGTGCTAGTGGTTCGAACAGGGGGCTGTGGACTGTAGCTTTCTTT.

This chain uses TRBV11-2 with TRBJ2-7; 12 bases line up with TRBD2. The V segment lost 3 bases and the J segment 3 bases; nucleotides outside the gene matches: 9. CDR1 and CDR2 from the germline V gene are SGHAT and FQNNGV. The CDR3 loop spans 17 amino acids. The CDR3 DNA sequence: TGTGCCAGCAGCTTCAGGCTAGCGGGAGGGAATTTCTACGAGCAGTACTTC. Protein: CASSFRLAGGNFYEQYF. Using reference TRBV11-2 and TRBJ2-7 for the parts outside the CDR3, the full variable domain is EAGVAQSPRYKIIEKRQSVAFWCNPISGHATLYWYQQILGQGPKLLIQFQNNGVVDDSQLPKDRFSAERLKGVDSTLKIQPAKLEDSAVYLCASSFRLAGGNFYEQYFGPGTRLTVT.

This clonotype was found many times. The genes are TRBV7-6 and TRBJ2-1; 12 bases align to TRBD2. Germline V CDR1 and CDR2: SGHVS, FNYEAQ. CDR3 length: 16 residues. Trimming removed 4 bases from V and 4 bases from J; junction bases left unmatched: 5. CDR3 nucleotide sequence: TGTGCCAGCAGCTCGCTAGCGGGAGGGCGTTACAATGAGCAGTTCTTC. Translation: CASSSLAGGRYNEQFF.

The chain recombines TRBV27 with TRBJ2-6; 10 nucleotides line up with TRBD1. This CDR3 contains 19 residues. CDR1 and CDR2 (germline): MNHEY, SMNVEV (reference sequence). V was pared by 5 bases and J by 0 bases, with 10 bases of the junction left unmatched. The CDR3 here is CASSGGDRGAPSGANVLTF. CDR3 coding DNA: TGTGCCAGCAGTGGGGGGGACAGGGGTGCCCCCTCTGGGGCCAACGTCCTGACTTTC.

This clonotype was counted many times. The genes are TRBV28 and TRBJ1-5; D is uncertain. V shed 7 bases and J shed 2 bases, with 15 bases lying between them. The CDR3 loop spans 15 amino acids. Germline assignment: CDR1 MDHEN and CDR2 SYDVKM. In DNA, the CDR3 is TGTGCCAGCACCCTTACGGATATACGCAATCAGCCCCAGCATTTT. It specifies CASTLTDIRNQPQHF.

V usage is TRBV4-3 and J usage is TRBJ2-3; 9 bases align to TRBD2. Trimming removed 0 bases from V and 6 bases from J; junction bases left unmatched: 7. The CDR3 loop spans 16 amino acids. Germline values: CDR1 LGHNA, CDR2 YSLEER. This CDR3 is CASSQEEAGGSDTQYF. DNA of the CDR3: TGCGCCAGCAGCCAAGAAGAAGCGGGGGGCTCCGATACGCAGTATTTT.

CDR3 sequence reads: CASDSGTGVEKLFF. CDR3 DNA sequence: TGTGCCAGTGATTCCGGGACAGGGGTTGAAAAACTGTTTTTT. J is TRBJ1-4 and V is TRBV19, with 10 positions matching TRBD1. J gave up 7 bases and V 8 bases, and 7 bases lay outside the gene matches. CDR3 size: 14 residues. CDR1 and CDR2 from the germline V gene are LNHDA and SQIVND (reference sequence).

At least ten counts were recorded for this clonotype. The chain employs TRBV7-2 and TRBJ1-1; the D gene is possibly TRBD1 (5 bases). Germline V lookup: CDR1 SGHTA, CDR2 FQGNSA. Trimming stripped 0 bases from V and 3 bases from J, with 20 bases between. This CDR3 spans 18 amino acids. Here the CDR3 reads CASSLAQIQGLADTEAFF. DNA of the CDR3: TGTGCCAGCAGCTTAGCGCAGATTCAGGGCCTGGCCGACACTGAAGCTTTCTTT.

This chain connects TRBV2 to TRBJ2-4; 7 bases are a match to TRBD2. The CDR3 sequence is 12 residues long. Germline CDR1 is SNHLY and CDR2 is FYNNEI. J was trimmed by 8 bases and V by 11 bases; bases with no gene match: 9. The CDR3 sequence is CAGGDGRDIQYF. CDR3 in DNA: TGTGCCGGGGGGGACGGTCGGGACATTCAGTACTTC.

This clonotype has just a few counts. V gene TRBV4-3 combines with J gene TRBJ2-6; D remains ambiguous. V was shortened by 1 base and J by 0 bases, with 10 bases between the two germline ends. The CDR3 loop spans 17 amino acids. CDR1 is LGHNA, CDR2 YSLEER, per germline. The CDR3 nucleotides are TGCGCCAGCAGCCAAGTATTAGCTAACTCTGGGGCCAACGTCCTGACTTTC. Translated: CASSQVLANSGANVLTF.

The chain employs TRBV6-5 and TRBJ1-4, with no clear D. The V end was cut by 6 bases, the J end by 4 bases, with 18 bases between. Per germline, CDR1 MNHEY and CDR2 SVGAGI. The CDR3 covers 16 residues. Written as DNA, the CDR3 is TGTGCCAGCAGATCCTATTTGGGTCTAAGTAATGAAAAACTGTTTTTT. It codes for CASRSYLGLSNEKLFF.

This clonotype was seen at least ten times. The rearrangement uses TRBV7-2 and TRBJ2-5; weak D call: TRBD2 (5 bases). The CDR3 length is 12 residues. Per germline, CDR1 SGHTA and CDR2 FQGNSA. V shed 4 bases and J shed 4 bases, with 7 bases lying between them. The CDR3 DNA reads TGTGCCAGCAGCTGGGCGGGAGAGACCCAGTACTTC. Translated, it gives CASSWAGETQYF. Using reference TRBV7-2 and TRBJ2-5 for the parts outside the CDR3, the full variable domain is GAGVSQSPSNKVTEKGKDVELRCDPISGHTALYWYRQSLGQGLEFLIYFQGNSAPDKSGLPSDRFSAERTGGSVSTLTIQRTQQEDSAVYLCASSWAGETQYFGPGTRLLVL.